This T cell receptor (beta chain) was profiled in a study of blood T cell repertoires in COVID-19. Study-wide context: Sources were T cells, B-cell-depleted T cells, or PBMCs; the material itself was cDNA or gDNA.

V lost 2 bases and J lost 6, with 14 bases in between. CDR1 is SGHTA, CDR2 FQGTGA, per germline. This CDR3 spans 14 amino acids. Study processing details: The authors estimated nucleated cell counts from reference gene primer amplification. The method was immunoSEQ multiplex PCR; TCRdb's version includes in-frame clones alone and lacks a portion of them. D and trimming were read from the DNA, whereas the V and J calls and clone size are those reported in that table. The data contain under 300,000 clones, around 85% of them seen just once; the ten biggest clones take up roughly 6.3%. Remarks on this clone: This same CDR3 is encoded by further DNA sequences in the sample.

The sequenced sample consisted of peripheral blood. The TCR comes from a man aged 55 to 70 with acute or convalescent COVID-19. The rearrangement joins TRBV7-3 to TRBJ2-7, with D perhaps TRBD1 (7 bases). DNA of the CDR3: TGTGCCAGCAGCTTATCAGGGGGGAGTAGCGAGCAGTACTTC. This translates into CASSLSGGSSEQYF.